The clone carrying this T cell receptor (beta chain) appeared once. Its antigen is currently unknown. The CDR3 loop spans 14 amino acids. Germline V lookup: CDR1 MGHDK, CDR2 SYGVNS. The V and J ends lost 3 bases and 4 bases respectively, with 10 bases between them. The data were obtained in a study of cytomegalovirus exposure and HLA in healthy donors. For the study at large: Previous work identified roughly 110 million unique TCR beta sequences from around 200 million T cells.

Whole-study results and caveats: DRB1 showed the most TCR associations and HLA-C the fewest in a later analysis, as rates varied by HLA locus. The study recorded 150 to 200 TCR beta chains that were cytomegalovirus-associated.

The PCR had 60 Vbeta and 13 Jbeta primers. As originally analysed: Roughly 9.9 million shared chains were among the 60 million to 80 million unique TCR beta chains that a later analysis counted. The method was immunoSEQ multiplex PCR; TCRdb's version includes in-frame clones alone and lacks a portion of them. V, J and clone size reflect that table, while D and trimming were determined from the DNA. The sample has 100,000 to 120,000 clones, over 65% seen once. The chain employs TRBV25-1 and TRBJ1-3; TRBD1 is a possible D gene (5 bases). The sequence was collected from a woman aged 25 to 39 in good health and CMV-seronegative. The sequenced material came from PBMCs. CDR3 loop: CASSDTRAGNTIYF. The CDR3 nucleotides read TGTGCCAGCAGTGATACCAGGGCCGGAAACACCATATATTTT.